This T cell receptor (beta chain) was recorded in a study of cytomegalovirus exposure and HLA in healthy donors. It was with 60 Vbeta and 13 Jbeta primers that the PCR ran. Profiled with immunoSEQ multiplex PCR; TCRdb holds only in-frame clones, not every one. The data hold approximately 170,000 clones, with roughly 80% observed a single time. Findings and limits, study-wide: For most TCR beta V segments, an earlier analysis put the productive rate at about 87% or about 30% of the time.

The sample holds one count of this clone. As yet, its antigen is unknown. Trimming left V 6 bases short and J 4 bases short, with 7 bases between. CDR1 is MDHEN and CDR2 is SYDVKM in the germline V gene. CDR3 size: 11 residues. The sequence was obtained from a female donor in good health and CMV-seronegative. What was sequenced was PBMCs. The V call is TRBV28, the J call TRBJ2-7; D not certain. CDR3: CASSRSYEQYF. DNA of the CDR3: TGTGCCAGCAGCCGGTCTTACGAGCAGTACTTC.